These 5 T cell receptor beta chains were all obtained from the same sample, sequenced in a study of cytomegalovirus exposure and HLA in healthy donors. The PCR contained 60 Vbeta and 13 Jbeta primers. Sequencing used immunoSEQ multiplex PCR; TCRdb keeps in-frame clones, though not all of them. The table has approximately 110,000 clones, 74% seen once. The specimen sequenced was PBMCs. The receptors were sampled from a woman in her forties in good health and CMV-seropositive.

The CDR3 DNA sequence: TGTGCCAGCAGCCCCATTGGGGGACAGACTCCTAACACTGAAGCTTTCTTT. It encodes CASSPIGGQTPNTEAFF. This rearrangement joins TRBV5-6 to TRBJ1-1; 7 bases match TRBD1. Germline V gene sequence: CDR1 SGHDT, CDR2 YYEEEE. The CDR3 spans 17 residues. V dropped 4 bases and J dropped 2; count of bases not matched to a gene: 14.

This clone was observed once. The chain joins TRBV6-1 to TRBJ2-3, with 13 bases aligning to TRBD2. The CDR3 loop spans 16 amino acids. Unmatched junction bases numbered 14, after V lost 3 bases and J lost 14 bases. The germline gives CDR1 MNHNS, CDR2 SASEGT. The CDR3 region has the DNA TGTGCCAGCAGTGACCCCGGACTAGCGGGAGTCAACTCCCGGTATTTT. Encoded protein: CASSDPGLAGVNSRYF.

The chain has TRBV15 and TRBJ2-2; 7 positions agree with TRBD1. Germline-derived CDR1 and CDR2 are LNHNV and YYDKDF (reference sequence). Trimming removed 5 bases from V and 2 bases from J; junction bases left unmatched: 2. The CDR3 covers 14 residues. CDR3 residues: CATSGTVNTGELFF. Here the CDR3 DNA reads TGTGCCACCAGCGGGACAGTTAACACCGGGGAGCTGTTTTTT.

This clone was detected only a few times. The chain employs TRBV4-1 and TRBJ1-6, with a tentative D call TRBD1 (5 bases). Between the trimmed V and J ends, which lost 0 bases and 2 bases, there was a span of 8 bases. The length of the CDR3 is 16 residues. Germline assignment: CDR1 MGHRA and CDR2 YSYEKL. CDR3 residues: CASSQEATAYNSPLHF. The DNA for the CDR3 is TGCGCCAGCAGCCAAGAAGCGACAGCCTATAATTCACCCCTCCACTTT.

The chain recombines TRBV28 with TRBJ2-3; the match to TRBD2 covers 8 bases. This CDR3 region has 16 residues. Germline loops: CDR1 MDHEN, CDR2 SYDVKM. The V gene end was trimmed by 6 bases and the J gene end by 2 bases; junction bases not matched to a gene: 10. The CDR3 DNA reads as TGTGCCAGCAGCTCTTGGGGACTAGGGCTCACAGATACGCAGTATTTT. As protein: CASSSWGLGLTDTQYF.